This T cell receptor (beta chain) was identified in a study of cytomegalovirus exposure and HLA in healthy donors. Study-wide results and caveats: The study listed under 200 cytomegalovirus-associated TCR beta chains. A highly shared variant cluster was judged a likely technical artifact. Most subjects' HLA-A and HLA-B alleles were reportedly predicted from TCR beta sequences. In a later analysis, at a false discovery rate of 0.05, 15,000 to 20,000 TCR beta sequences were associated with HLA alleles.

Turning to this clone: Antigen unknown.

The PCR contained 60 Vbeta and 13 Jbeta primers. Profiled with immunoSEQ multiplex PCR; TCRdb holds only in-frame clones, not every one. The sample has roughly 80,000 clones, 65% to 70% seen once; the top ten hold less than 8%. Sequenced: PBMCs. The source of this sequence is a woman in her forties or fifties in good health and CMV-seropositive.

CDR3 in DNA: TGTGCCAGCAGTGAAGCAAACAGGGGGAAATGGACCCAGTACTTC. Translating gives CASSEANRGKWTQYF. The V gene is TRBV6-1, the J gene TRBJ2-5; 8 bases fit TRBD1. Trimming at V came to 0 bases and at J to 7 bases, leaving 7 bases not matched to a gene. This CDR3 region has 15 residues. The germline gives CDR1 MNHNS, CDR2 SASEGT.